Here is one T cell receptor beta chain with its context. The data derive from a study of blood T cell repertoires in COVID-19. Overall study context: Sites in the United States, Italy and Spain provided acute and convalescent COVID-19 samples. The cDNA or gDNA used as material had been derived from T cells, B-cell-depleted T cells, or PBMCs.

Per the original data handling: Researchers report that nucleated cell counts were estimated from reference gene primer amplification. The assay was immunoSEQ multiplex PCR, and TCRdb's table has in-frame clones only and misses some. V and J calls and clone size are copied from that table; D and trimming were computed from the DNA. In the table there are over 70,000 clones, 75% to 85% of which are singletons. Germline assignment: CDR1 SGHRS and CDR2 YFSETQ. The CDR3 loop spans 16 amino acids. Between the trimmed V and J ends, which lost 3 bases and 4 bases, there was a span of 20 bases. This sequence joins TRBV5-1 and TRBJ2-7, with D possibly matching TRBD2 (5 bases). Sequencing used peripheral blood. The clonotype was recovered from a woman between 65 and 79 years old with acute or convalescent COVID-19. The CDR3 DNA is TGCGCCAGCAGCTGGGGTTCGGCGAGCGGCCCTTACGAGCAGTACTTC. This translates into CASSWGSASGPYEQYF.